The source of this TCR beta chain is a study of shared clonotypes between healthy human individuals. TCRdb's table, derived via immunoSEQ multiplex PCR, lists solely in-frame clones and lacks some. Of more than 1.2 million clones in the sample, approximately 98.5% were seen once. Sequencing input: naive CD4+ T cells sorted from blood. Subset defined: CD45RA+ positively selected. The TCR comes from a man aged 25 to 45 in good health.

Written as DNA, the CDR3 is TGTGCCAGCAGTGAAGAGTCCACCGGGGAGCTGTTTTTT. Its protein product is CASSEESTGELFF. The rearrangement joins TRBV2 to TRBJ2-2; D gene unclear. Germline CDR1 and CDR2: SNHLY and FYNNEI. CDR3 size: 13 residues. Trimming stripped 1 base from V and 4 bases from J, with 4 bases between.